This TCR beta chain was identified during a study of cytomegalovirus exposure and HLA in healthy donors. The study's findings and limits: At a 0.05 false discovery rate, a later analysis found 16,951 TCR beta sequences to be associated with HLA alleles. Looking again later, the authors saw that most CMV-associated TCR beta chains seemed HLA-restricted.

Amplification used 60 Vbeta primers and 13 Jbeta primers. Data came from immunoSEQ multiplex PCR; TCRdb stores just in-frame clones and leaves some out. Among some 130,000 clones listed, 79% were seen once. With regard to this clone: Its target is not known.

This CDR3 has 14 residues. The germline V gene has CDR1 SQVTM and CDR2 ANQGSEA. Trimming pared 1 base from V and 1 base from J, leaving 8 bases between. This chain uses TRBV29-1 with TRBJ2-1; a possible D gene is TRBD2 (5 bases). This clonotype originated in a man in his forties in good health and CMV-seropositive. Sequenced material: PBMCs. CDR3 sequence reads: CSVEGRGSYNEQFF. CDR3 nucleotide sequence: TGCAGCGTTGAAGGTCGGGGTTCCTACAATGAGCAGTTCTTC.